This TCR beta chain originates from a study of blood T cell repertoires in COVID-19. Turning to the study itself: COVID-19 samples from acute and convalescent phases originated in the United States, Italy and Spain. From T cells, B-cell-depleted T cells, or PBMCs came the material, which was cDNA or gDNA.

Sequencing used immunoSEQ multiplex PCR; TCRdb keeps in-frame clones, though not all of them. The table shows hundreds of thousands of clones, with about 87% occurring only once. Participant ages covered 18 to 89 years across 24 US areas. Assignments of participants to cohorts depended upon their own reported clinical history. The junction had 5 bases not matched to a gene; V was cut back by 3 bases and J by 5 bases. The V gene's germline CDR1 is LNHNV and CDR2 YYDKDF (reference sequence). The length of the CDR3 is 15 residues. The sample consisted of PBMCs or T cells enriched from blood (not recorded which). The receptor was isolated from a woman aged 40 to 55 with acute COVID-19. This chain connects TRBV15 to TRBJ1-1; 11 nucleotides agree with TRBD1. The CDR3 bases are TGTGCCACCAGCAGGAGGACAGGGGGCTGGACTGAAGCTTTCTTT. It yields the protein CATSRRTGGWTEAFF.